One sample yielded the 31 T cell receptor beta chains listed below, sequenced in a study of T and B cells in COVID-19 patients. TRB was amplified from approximately 250-500 ng of blood genomic DNA. BIOMED2 TRB-A/B primer pools were used in multiplex TRB PCR. TCRdb fed the multiplex PCR reads into MiXCR, producing one record per CDR3 protein. The sample includes more than 15,000 distinct CDR3 sequences, about 30% of them seen just once. Material for sequencing was blood. The receptors derive from a human donor who had recovered from COVID-19.

This clonotype was detected a few times. V gene TRBV6-2 or TRBV6-3 combines with J gene TRBJ2-1, with unresolved D. V gave up 0 bases and J gave up 6 bases, with 15 bases separating them. CDR3 length equals 16 residues. Germline V gives CDR1 MNHEY, CDR2 SVGEGT. CDR3 in amino acids: CASSYSTGPVPNEQFF. The CDR3 DNA follows: TGTGCCAGCAGTTACTCAACTGGACCGGTCCCCAATGAGCAGTTCTTC.

This clonotype has just a few counts. J is TRBJ2-7 and V is TRBV24-1; D gene unclear. V gave up 1 base and J gave up 5 bases, with 5 bases separating them. The CDR3 totals 12 residues. Germline lookup yields CDR1 KGHDR and CDR2 SFDVKD. CDR3 region: CATSDFADEQYF. CDR3 coding DNA: TGTGCCACCAGTGATTTCGCGGACGAGCAGTACTTC.

The J gene is TRBJ2-4, the V gene TRBV28; TRBD2 matches at 16 bases. The CDR3 runs to 20 residues. V lost 3 bases, J lost 4 bases, and 12 bases stayed unmatched. CDR1 and CDR2 from the germline V gene are MDHEN and SYDVKM. CDR3 in amino acids: CASSFLGLAGGPIGKNIQYF. The CDR3 coding sequence is TGTGCCAGCAGTTTCCTGGGACTAGCGGGAGGGCCAATTGGGAAAAACATTCAGTACTTC.

Comments on this clonotype: A read error may explain this, as a much larger clone is one base away. The chain joins TRBV18 to TRBJ2-2; 13 bases agree with TRBD2. The CDR3 covers 16 residues. CDR1 is KGHSH and CDR2 is LQKENI in the germline V gene. CDR3 sequence reads: CASSQSGLAGTGDLFF. The CDR3, as DNA: TGTGCCAGCTCACAATCGGGACTAGCGGGAACCGGGGATCTGTTTTTT.

V gene TRBV18 combines with J gene TRBJ2-3; D perhaps matches TRBD2 (6 bases). This CDR3 has 20 amino acids. V was cut by 6 bases and J by 2 bases, with 30 bases left in between. Germline V gives CDR1 KGHSH, CDR2 LQKENI. The CDR3 here is CASSLIELLGLNPTTDTQYF. CDR3 in DNA: TGTGCCAGCTCCCTAATCGAGTTATTGGGACTTAACCCCACCACAGATACGCAGTATTTT.

This chain links TRBV7-6 with TRBJ1-2; 9 bases align to TRBD1. CDR1 and CDR2 (germline): SGHVS, FNYEAQ. After removal of 5 bases from V and 5 bases from J, the junction contained 9 bases not matched to a gene. The CDR3 spans 15 residues. The CDR3 sequence: CASSLRDRVGYGYTF. The CDR3 DNA reads TGTGCCAGCAGCCTCCGGGACAGGGTAGGGTATGGCTACACCTTC.

By its share, this clonotype is medium-sized. The chain combines TRBV11-1 with TRBJ2-5; possibly TRBD1 for D (5 bases). Germline V gene sequence: CDR1 SGHAT, CDR2 FQDESV (reference sequence). V lost 0 bases, J lost 6 bases, and 11 bases lay in between. There are 14 residues in the CDR3. CDR3 sequence (DNA): TGTGCCAGCAGCTTAGCGCAGGGCTTTAAGACCCAGTACTTC. As protein: CASSLAQGFKTQYF.

The chain uses TRBV5-5 and TRBJ2-5; D possibly corresponds to TRBD1 (7 bases). Trimming took 0 bases from V and 5 from J, leaving 14 bases between them. This CDR3 contains 15 residues. Germline CDR1 reads SGHKS; CDR2 reads YYEKEE (reference sequence). The CDR3 loop is CASSLGQGGGETQYF. CDR3 nucleotide sequence: TGTGCCAGCAGCTTGGGGCAGGGGGGCGGGGAGACCCAGTACTTC.

The V gene is TRBV20-1, the J gene TRBJ1-2; no clear D. V shed 0 bases and J shed 5 bases, with 13 bases lying between them. The V gene's germline CDR1 is DFQATT and CDR2 SNEGSKA (reference sequence). The CDR3 is 14 amino acids. The CDR3, as DNA: TGCAGTGCTAGAGAAGCCCGGACGGCTTATGGCTACACCTTC. It translates to CSAREARTAYGYTF.

The J gene is TRBJ2-1, the V gene TRBV24-1; weak D call: TRBD2 (5 bases). V was pared by 1 base and J by 6 bases, with 15 bases between. The CDR3 is made up of 16 amino acids. The V gene's germline CDR1 is KGHDR and CDR2 SFDVKD. CDR3 amino acids: CATSDFRAGLFNEQFF. The CDR3 DNA reads TGTGCCACCAGTGATTTCCGAGCCGGACTCTTCAATGAGCAGTTCTTC.

By sample share, this clonotype is medium-sized. The chain carries TRBV19 and TRBJ2-7, with a possible D match to TRBD2 (5 bases). V dropped 2 bases and J dropped 4 bases, with 6 bases sitting between them. Germline V lookup: CDR1 LNHDA, CDR2 SQIVND (reference sequence). This CDR3 region has 12 residues. The CDR3 reads CASSISGYEQYF. In nucleotides, the CDR3 is TGTGCCAGTAGTATATCGGGGTACGAGCAGTACTTC.

This clonotype has a count of ten or more. The chain is built from TRBV7-9 and TRBJ2-3, with unresolved D. Trimming removed 3 bases at V and 4 bases at J, with 5 bases between. In germline, CDR1 is SEHNR, CDR2 FQNEAQ (reference sequence). The CDR3 loop spans 12 amino acids. The CDR3 sequence is CASSFTPDTQYF. As DNA, the CDR3 is TGTGCCAGCAGCTTCACCCCAGATACGCAGTATTTT.

In this sample, this clonotype turned up once. The chain joins TRBV6-5 to TRBJ2-4, with TRBD2 identical over 7 bases. The junction had 14 bases not matched to a gene; V was cut back by 6 bases and J by 0 bases. The CDR3 length is 18 residues. Germline CDR1 and CDR2: MNHEY and SVGAGI. The chain's CDR3 is CASSPQSGGGEAKNIQYF. The CDR3 DNA follows: TGTGCCAGCAGCCCCCAGTCGGGGGGAGGTGAAGCCAAAAACATTCAGTACTTC.

This clonotype counts as medium-sized. V and J are TRBV5-5 and TRBJ2-7; a weak D match, TRBD1 (6 bases). CDR1 and CDR2 from the germline V gene are SGHKS and YYEKEE (reference sequence). This CDR3 spans 14 amino acids. V lost 4 bases and J lost 3, with 14 bases in between. CDR3 in DNA: TGTGCCAGCAGCGGTTCTGGACAGTTCTACGAGCAGTACTTC. Amino acids: CASSGSGQFYEQYF.

This sequence joins TRBV5-4 and TRBJ2-5; 7 nucleotides line up with TRBD1. The CDR3 is 14 amino acids. Germline CDR1 and CDR2: SGHNT and YYREEE (reference sequence). V shed 3 bases, J shed 4 bases, and the junction held 6 bases outside the gene matches. The CDR3 sequence: CASSSSTGLETQYF. The CDR3 coding sequence is TGTGCCAGCAGCTCGTCGACAGGGCTAGAGACCCAGTACTTC.

This clonotype was recorded a few times. The CDR3, as DNA: TGTGCCAGCAGCACAAGGGGAGCGAACACTGAAGCTTTCTTT. As protein: CASSTRGANTEAFF. The chain couples TRBV6-2 or TRBV6-3 to TRBJ1-1; TRBD1 is a possible D gene (5 bases). V lost 6 bases, J lost 1 base, and 12 bases lay in between. Germline V CDR1 and CDR2: MNHEY, SVGEGT. The CDR3 spans 14 residues.

Regarding this clonotype: Possible read error: a much larger clone is one base away. The J gene is TRBJ1-4, the V gene TRBV6-5; D is unresolved. This CDR3 is built from 13 residues. CDR1 is MNHEY, CDR2 SVGAGI, per germline. CDR3 sequence (DNA): TGTGCCAGCAGTAGGGATGGTGATGAAAAACTGTTATTT. Encoded protein: CASSRDGDEKLLF.

A note on this clonotype: A much larger clone lies a single base off, so this may be a read error. The chain employs TRBV18 and TRBJ1-5, with D perhaps matching TRBD1 (6 bases). CDR1 is KGHSH and CDR2 is LQKENI in the germline V gene. This CDR3 has 15 residues. With 0 bases removed from V and 5 bases from J, the gap between germline ends came to 11 bases. Written as DNA, the CDR3 is TGTGCCAGCTCACCACCGGGTAGGGGGGATCAGCCCCAGCATTTT. Amino acid sequence: CASSPPGRGDQPQHF.

This clonotype was picked up a small number of times. V is TRBV5-1 and J is TRBJ2-1, with a possible D match to TRBD2 (5 bases). The CDR3 is 16 residues long. The V end lost 4 bases, the J end lost 5 bases, and 19 bases lay between the germline ends. Per the germline V gene, CDR1 is SGHRS and CDR2 is YFSETQ. In DNA, the CDR3 is TGCGCCAGCAGCGTCCGGGGAGCGGCAGGCCACAATGAGCAGTTCTTC. Amino acid sequence: CASSVRGAAGHNEQFF.

The sample holds many counts of this clonotype. V is TRBV27 and J is TRBJ2-2; possible D gene TRBD2, 6 bases. V was shortened by 5 bases and J by 5 bases, with 18 bases between the two germline ends. Germline-derived CDR1 and CDR2 are MNHEY and SMNVEV (reference sequence). This CDR3 is built from 16 residues. As DNA, the CDR3 is TGTGCCAGCAGTCACCCCACGGGAGTTGGAACCGGGGAGCTGTTTTTT. Residues: CASSHPTGVGTGELFF.

By share, this clonotype ranks as medium-sized (0.01 to 0.1%). The rearrangement uses TRBV19 and TRBJ2-3; a possible D gene is TRBD2 (6 bases). CDR3 length equals 10 residues. Germline assignment: CDR1 LNHDA and CDR2 SQIVND (reference sequence). V dropped 11 bases and J dropped 6 bases, with 9 bases sitting between them. CDR3 loop: CAAEGDTQYF. The DNA of the CDR3 is TGTGCCGCGGAGGGGGATACGCAGTATTTT.

By its share, this clonotype is medium-sized. This sequence joins TRBV19 and TRBJ1-2; D remains ambiguous. This CDR3 comprises 13 residues. Germline CDR1 LNHDA, CDR2 SQIVND (reference sequence). Between the trimmed V and J ends, which lost 3 bases and 4 bases, there was a span of 9 bases. CDR3 in amino acids: CASSILGPYGYTF. CDR3 in DNA: TGTGCCAGTAGTATCCTCGGGCCCTATGGCTACACCTTC.

In this sample, this clonotype is medium-sized (0.01 to 0.1%). The V call is TRBV29-1, the J call TRBJ2-2; weak D call: TRBD2 (7 bases). The ends were cut back, 7 bases at V and 1 base at J, with 13 bases in the middle. The CDR3 is 14 amino acids. Germline lookup yields CDR1 SQVTM and CDR2 ANQGSEA. The CDR3 DNA reads TGCAGCGGACTCGGGGGGCTGAACACCGGGGAGCTGTTTTTT. This sequence encodes CSGLGGLNTGELFF.

This clonotype has ten or more counts. The chain's CDR3 is CARSLVASGRAYNEQFF. CDR3 nucleotide sequence: TGTGCCAGAAGCTTGGTGGCTAGCGGGAGGGCCTACAATGAGCAGTTCTTC. The chain combines TRBV5-3 with TRBJ2-1, with 12 bases identical to TRBD2. TRBV5-3 is an open reading frame, and its role is uncertain. The CDR3 extends over 17 amino acids. V was pared by 0 bases and J by 2 bases, with 3 bases of the junction left unmatched.

The chain joins TRBV18 to TRBJ1-2; no definite D call. The V end was cut by 0 bases, the J end by 7 bases, with 12 bases between. Germline CDR1 KGHSH, CDR2 LQKENI. This CDR3 has 14 residues. The DNA of the CDR3 is TGTGCCAGCTCACCACCGCCCGTACCCTCTGGCTACACCTTC. This gives the protein CASSPPPVPSGYTF. The full variable domain, rest sourced from reference TRBV18 and TRBJ1-2, is NAGVMQNPRHLVRRRGQEARLRCSPMKGHSHVYWYRQLPEEGLKFMVYLQKENIIDESGMPKERFSAEFPKEGPSILRIQQVVRGDSAAYFCASSPPPVPSGYTFGSGTRLTVV.

This clonotype is termed medium-sized. J is TRBJ1-2 and V is TRBV6-5; TRBD1 matches at 8 bases. J gave up 4 bases and V 5 bases, and 6 bases lay outside the gene matches. The CDR3 has 14 amino acids. CDR1 MNHEY and CDR2 SVGAGI come from the germline V gene. CDR3 DNA sequence: TGTGCCAGCAGTGTACAGGGGGGCGGCTATGGCTACACCTTC. Translated: CASSVQGGGYGYTF.

This clonotype was counted a few times. CDR3 region: CASSPLEGGEEFF. The CDR3 DNA is TGTGCCAGCTCACCACTGGAAGGTGGGGAAGAGTTCTTC. The chain links TRBV18 to TRBJ2-1; no reliable D call. Per germline, CDR1 KGHSH and CDR2 LQKENI. V was trimmed by 1 base and J by 14 bases, leaving 15 bases between them. This CDR3 contains 13 residues.

This clonotype has ten or more counts. This chain links TRBV18 with TRBJ2-2; no clear D gene. The CDR3 is 11 amino acids. Trimming took 2 bases from V and 8 from J, leaving 3 bases between them. Germline V gives CDR1 KGHSH, CDR2 LQKENI. CDR3 protein: CASSPEGELFF. In DNA form, the CDR3 reads TGTGCCAGCTCACCAGAAGGGGAGCTGTTTTTT.

This clonotype is medium-sized. The chain links TRBV19 to TRBJ1-4, with TRBD1 matching 10 bases. V lost 10 bases, J lost 2 bases, and 10 bases stayed unmatched. The CDR3 is made up of 16 amino acids. Germline CDR1 is LNHDA and CDR2 is SQIVND (reference sequence). This chain's CDR3 is CATGMTGGFTNEKLFF. As DNA, the CDR3 is TGTGCCACCGGGATGACAGGGGGCTTTACTAATGAAAAACTGTTTTTT.

The sample holds many counts of this clonotype. The V gene is TRBV15, the J gene TRBJ2-3; D is unresolved. The germline gives CDR1 LNHNV, CDR2 YYDKDF (reference sequence). V lost 4 bases and J 0 bases, leaving 11 bases between the germline ends. CDR3 length: 15 amino acids. CDR3 sequence (DNA): TGTGCCACCAGCACGACCCACCCTAGCACAGATACGCAGTATTTT. This translates into CATSTTHPSTDTQYF.

The sample holds many counts of this clonotype. The V and J genes are TRBV19 and TRBJ2-3; 8 bases line up with TRBD2. The germline CDR1 and CDR2 sequences are LNHDA and SQIVND (reference sequence). The length of the CDR3 is 17 residues. With V trimmed by 3 bases and J by 2 bases, 10 bases remained unmatched. The CDR3 region has the DNA TGTGCCAGTAGTATCCCCCGGACTAGCTCCCTCACAGATACGCAGTATTTT. It is translated as CASSIPRTSSLTDTQYF.